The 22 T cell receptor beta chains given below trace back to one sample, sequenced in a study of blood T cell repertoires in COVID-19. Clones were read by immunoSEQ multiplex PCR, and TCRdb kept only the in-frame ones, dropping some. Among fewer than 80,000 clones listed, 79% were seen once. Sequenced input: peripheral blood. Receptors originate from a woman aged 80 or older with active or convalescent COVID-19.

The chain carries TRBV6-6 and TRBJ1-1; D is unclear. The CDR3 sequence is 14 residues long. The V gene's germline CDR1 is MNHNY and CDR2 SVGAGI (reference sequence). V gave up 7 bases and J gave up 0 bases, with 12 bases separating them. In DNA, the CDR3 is TGTGCCAGCATCCAAACTAACATGAACACTGAAGCTTTCTTT. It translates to CASIQTNMNTEAFF.

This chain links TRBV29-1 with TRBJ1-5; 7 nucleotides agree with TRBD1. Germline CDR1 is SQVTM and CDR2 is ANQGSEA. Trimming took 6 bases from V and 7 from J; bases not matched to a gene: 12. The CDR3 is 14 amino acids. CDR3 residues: CSVGDTGAGQPQHF. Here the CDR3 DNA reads TGCAGCGTGGGAGATACAGGGGCAGGCCAGCCCCAGCATTTT.

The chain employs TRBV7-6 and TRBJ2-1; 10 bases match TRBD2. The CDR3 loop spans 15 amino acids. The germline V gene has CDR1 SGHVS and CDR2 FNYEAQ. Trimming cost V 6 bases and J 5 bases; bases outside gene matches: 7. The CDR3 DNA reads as TGTGCCAGCAGTCCCGGGACTAGCGTCCACAATGAGCAGTTCTTC. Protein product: CASSPGTSVHNEQFF.

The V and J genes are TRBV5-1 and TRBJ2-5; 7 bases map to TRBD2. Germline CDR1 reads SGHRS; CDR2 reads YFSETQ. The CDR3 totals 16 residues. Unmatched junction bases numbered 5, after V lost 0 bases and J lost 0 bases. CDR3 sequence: CASSLALAAYQETQYF. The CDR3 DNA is TGCGCCAGCAGCTTGGCCCTAGCGGCGTACCAAGAGACCCAGTACTTC.

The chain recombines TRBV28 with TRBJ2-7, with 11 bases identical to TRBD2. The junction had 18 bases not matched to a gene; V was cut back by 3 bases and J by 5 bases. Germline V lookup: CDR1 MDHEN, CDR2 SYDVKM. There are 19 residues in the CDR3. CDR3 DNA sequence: TGTGCCAGCAGTTTTTCTCCGGGGCTAGCGGGAGGATTTCCGCACGAGCAGTACTTC. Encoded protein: CASSFSPGLAGGFPHEQYF.

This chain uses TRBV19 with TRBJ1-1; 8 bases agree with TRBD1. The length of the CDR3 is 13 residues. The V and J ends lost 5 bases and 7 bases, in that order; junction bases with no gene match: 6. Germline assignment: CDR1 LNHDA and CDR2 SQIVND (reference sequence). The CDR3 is CASSRQGLSEAFF. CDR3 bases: TGTGCCAGTAGTCGACAGGGGCTGAGTGAAGCTTTCTTT.

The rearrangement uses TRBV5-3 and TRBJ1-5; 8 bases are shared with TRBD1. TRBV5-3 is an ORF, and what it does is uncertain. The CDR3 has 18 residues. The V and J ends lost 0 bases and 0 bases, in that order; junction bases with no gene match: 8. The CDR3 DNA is TGTGCCAGAAGCTTGGCCCGGACAGGGAAAAATAGCAATCAGCCCCAGCATTTT. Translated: CARSLARTGKNSNQPQHF.

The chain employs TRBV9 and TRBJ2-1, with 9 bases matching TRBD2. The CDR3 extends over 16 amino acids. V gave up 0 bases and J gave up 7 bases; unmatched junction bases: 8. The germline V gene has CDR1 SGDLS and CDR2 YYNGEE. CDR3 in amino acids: CASSVDPRTSANEQFF. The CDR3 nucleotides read TGTGCCAGCAGCGTAGATCCGCGGACTAGCGCAAATGAGCAGTTCTTC.

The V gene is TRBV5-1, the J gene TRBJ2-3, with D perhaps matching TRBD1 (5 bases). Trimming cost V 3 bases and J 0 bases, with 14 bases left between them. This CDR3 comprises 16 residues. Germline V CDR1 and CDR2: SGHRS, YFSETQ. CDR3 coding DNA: TGCGCCAGCAGCTCACCAGGGTTGGGCAGCACAGATACGCAGTATTTT. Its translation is CASSSPGLGSTDTQYF.

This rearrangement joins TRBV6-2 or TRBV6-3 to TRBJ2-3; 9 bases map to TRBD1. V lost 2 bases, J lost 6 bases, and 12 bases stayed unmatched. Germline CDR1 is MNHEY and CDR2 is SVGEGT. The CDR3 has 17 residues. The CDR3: CASSYPSGTGRGDTQYF. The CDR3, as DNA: TGTGCCAGCAGTTACCCGTCCGGGACAGGGAGAGGGGATACGCAGTATTTT.

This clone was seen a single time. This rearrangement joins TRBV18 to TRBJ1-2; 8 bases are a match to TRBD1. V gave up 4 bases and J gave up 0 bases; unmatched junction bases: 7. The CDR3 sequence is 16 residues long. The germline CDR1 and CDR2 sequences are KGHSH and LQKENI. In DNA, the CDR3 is TGTGCCAGCTCACTATCGACAGGGGCACCTAACTATGGCTACACCTTC. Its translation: CASSLSTGAPNYGYTF.

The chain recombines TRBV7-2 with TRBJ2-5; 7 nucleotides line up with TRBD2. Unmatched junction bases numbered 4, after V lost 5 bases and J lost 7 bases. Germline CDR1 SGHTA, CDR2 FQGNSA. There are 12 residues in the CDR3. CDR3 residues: CASSRGDVTQYF. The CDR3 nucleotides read TGTGCCAGCAGCCGGGGGGACGTGACCCAGTACTTC.

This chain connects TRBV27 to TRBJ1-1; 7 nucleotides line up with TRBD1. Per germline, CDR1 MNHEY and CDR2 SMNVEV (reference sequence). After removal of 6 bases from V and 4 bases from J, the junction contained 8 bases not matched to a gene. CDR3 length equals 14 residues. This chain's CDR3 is CASSPNRGRTEAFF. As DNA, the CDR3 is TGTGCCAGCAGCCCTAACAGGGGCCGCACTGAAGCTTTCTTT.

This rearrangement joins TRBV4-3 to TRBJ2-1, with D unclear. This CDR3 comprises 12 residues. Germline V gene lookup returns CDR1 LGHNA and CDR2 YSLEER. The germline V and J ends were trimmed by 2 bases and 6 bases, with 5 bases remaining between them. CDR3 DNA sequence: TGCGCCAGCAGCCAACCCGGCAATGAGCAGTTCTTC. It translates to CASSQPGNEQFF.

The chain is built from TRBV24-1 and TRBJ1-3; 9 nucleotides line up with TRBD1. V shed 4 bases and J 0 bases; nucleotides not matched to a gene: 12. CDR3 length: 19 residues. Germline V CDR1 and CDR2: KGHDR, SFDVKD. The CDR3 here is CATSERDRVSRSSGNTIYF. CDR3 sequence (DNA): TGTGCCACCAGTGAAAGGGACAGGGTCTCTAGGAGCTCTGGAAACACCATATATTTT.

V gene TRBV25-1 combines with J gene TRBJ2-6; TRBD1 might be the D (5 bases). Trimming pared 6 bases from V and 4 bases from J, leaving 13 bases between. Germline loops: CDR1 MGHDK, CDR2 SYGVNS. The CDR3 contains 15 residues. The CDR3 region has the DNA TGTGCCAGCAGGCCAGACTGGGGCGGGGCCAACGTCCTGACTTTC. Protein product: CASRPDWGGANVLTF.

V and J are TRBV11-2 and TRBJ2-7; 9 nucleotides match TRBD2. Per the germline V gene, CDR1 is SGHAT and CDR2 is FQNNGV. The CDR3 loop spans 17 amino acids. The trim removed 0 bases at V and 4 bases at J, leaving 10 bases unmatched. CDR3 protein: CASSLDSLGGGAYEQYF. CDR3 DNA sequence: TGTGCCAGCAGCTTAGATTCACTGGGCGGGGGGGCGTACGAGCAGTACTTC.

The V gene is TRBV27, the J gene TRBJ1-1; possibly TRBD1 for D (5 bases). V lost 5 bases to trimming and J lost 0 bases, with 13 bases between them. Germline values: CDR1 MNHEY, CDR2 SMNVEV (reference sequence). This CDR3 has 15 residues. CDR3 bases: TGTGCCAGCAGTCTCAGGTGGGGCATGAACACTGAAGCTTTCTTT. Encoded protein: CASSLRWGMNTEAFF.

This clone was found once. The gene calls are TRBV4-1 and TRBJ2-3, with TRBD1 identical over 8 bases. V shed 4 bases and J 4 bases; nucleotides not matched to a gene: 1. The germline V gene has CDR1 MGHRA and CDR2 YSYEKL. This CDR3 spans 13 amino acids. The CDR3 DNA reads TGCGCCAGCAGCCTGACAGGGGCAGATACGCAGTATTTT. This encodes CASSLTGADTQYF.

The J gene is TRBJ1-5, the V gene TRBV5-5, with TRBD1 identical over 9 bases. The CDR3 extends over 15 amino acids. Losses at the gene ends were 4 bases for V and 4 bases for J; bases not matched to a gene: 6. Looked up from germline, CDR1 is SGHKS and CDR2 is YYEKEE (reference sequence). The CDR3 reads CASSRTDRGNQPQHF. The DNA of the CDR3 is TGTGCCAGCAGCCGGACGGACAGGGGAAATCAGCCCCAGCATTTT.

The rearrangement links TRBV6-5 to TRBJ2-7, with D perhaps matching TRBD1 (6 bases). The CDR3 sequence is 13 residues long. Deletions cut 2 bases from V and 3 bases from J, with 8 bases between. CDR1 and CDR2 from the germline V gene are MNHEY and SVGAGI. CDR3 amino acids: CASSYARGYEQYF. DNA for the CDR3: TGTGCCAGCAGTTACGCCAGGGGCTACGAGCAGTACTTC.

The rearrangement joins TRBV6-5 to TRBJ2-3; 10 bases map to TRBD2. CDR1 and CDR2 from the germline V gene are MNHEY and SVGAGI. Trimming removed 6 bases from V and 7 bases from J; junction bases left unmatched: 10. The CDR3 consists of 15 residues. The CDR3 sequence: CASRRLAGVGNTQYF. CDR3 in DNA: TGTGCCAGCAGGAGACTAGCGGGTGTGGGAAATACGCAGTATTTT.